This entry features one TCR beta chain sequence. Ten or more counts support this clonotype. Its antigen specificity is not known. Nothing much larger sits one base from this clone, and base qualities are not available. Explained via the paper, the time point label denotes: patch test 2, 6 weeks after DPC sensitization. Per the publication, the treatment or condition label means: therapeutic diphenylcyclopropenone sensitization with weekly scalp DPC. At every patch-test visit, the blood draw took place before the patch test was put on. Patients were considered eligible if aged 18 to 70, diagnosed with alopecia and deemed suitable for DPC therapy, and patients were excluded if pregnant. Total RNA was extracted from unfractionated whole blood collected in Tempus Blood RNA tubes. The data stem from a study of human T cells and chemical hapten exposure (dated by TCRdb to about 2021). Some background on the complete study: For sensitization, 2% DPC in acetone was applied to a roughly 2 cm by roughly 2 cm area of upper inner arm skin. Patient blood was sampled pre-sensitization (week 0) and at 2, 6 and about 24 weeks after DPC sensitization. Throughout the study period of roughly five months, patients also received therapeutic DPC doses to the scalp every week. Patch tests used Finn chambers with 0.01% DPC on the upper back, scored after 6 days by International Contact Dermatitis Research Group standards. Peripheral blood TCR repertoire changes were tracked in vivo in alopecia patients during primary and secondary sensitization to the hapten diphenylcyclopropenone (DPC). Libraries were pooled for sequencing, and per-sample TCR yields varied mainly because of small differences in library volumes within the pool. Most of the patients in the cohort were female, and the cohort covered alopecia areata with under or over 50% scalp involvement, alopecia totalis and alopecia universalis. Some 29 alopecia patients gave blood for TCR sequencing at one to four time points (pre-sensitization, 2, 6 and 24 weeks).

Receptor amplification or capture employed RACE. Sequencing used a NextSeq 500. During library preparation, unique molecular identifiers were attached to individual cDNA molecules so that TCRs could be counted quantitatively and reproducibly. Each blood RNA sample was used to sequence both TCR alpha and TCR beta chains. The original pipeline was this. Samples had a median of roughly 99,000 TCRs, with a range from roughly 20,000 to 700,000. V, J and CDR3 annotation of the TCR reads was performed with the Decombinator software suite. Every sample was subsampled to the same number of TCRs (28,000) for the PS versus PT1 abundance plots. TCRs were defined as expanded if absent before sensitization and observed at least eight times at the 2-week time point. TCRdb reanalyzed the raw reads on its own, using fastp at Q25 for trimming and MiXCR for clone calling, and kept in-frame beta chains. All rows with the same CDR3 protein become a single entry with the most common DNA and genes. The V and J calls come from TCRdb's annotation, not from the publication. The sample table shows about 40,000 distinct CDR3 sequences, and about 3% are seen once. Less than 8.5% of the sample is taken by the ten largest.

Broad study findings and their caveats: Because all patients had alopecia, a presumed autoimmune disease, the immune response of the patients might differ from that of healthy individuals. No change with DPC sensitization was found in the number of TCRs above 1 in 1000 frequency, and no evidence of global repertoire structure alterations was found. Patch test score correlated positively with the number of PT1 expanded TCRs, reaching significance at thresholds 8, 16 and 32 but not at 4. Compared with pre-sensitization or healthy control sets, expanded TCRs formed significantly more large CDR3 similarity clusters, which is consistent with antigen-driven responses. After repeated subsampling, changes were observed in the strength of the expansion versus patch-test correlation and in the threshold at which the correlation became significant.

A distance of 17 bases separates the germline ends of V and J, which lose 8 bases and 0 bases respectively. CDR1 and CDR2, per the germline V gene (reference sequence), are PRHDT and FYEKMQ. The CDR3 contains 15 residues, cysteine and phenylalanine counted. The only DNA kept is the CDR3, 45 bases in frame from the first base. In this chain, TRBV13 is recombined with TRBJ2-7; the D gene cannot be named for sure. This TCR was recovered from a man in his forties or fifties with alopecia areata. Some clones in this sample may be carry-over from other donors' samples. The specimen was whole blood, collected in connection with sensitization to the hapten diphenylcyclopropenone (DPC). The DNA reads TGTGCCAGCCGCTCGAGCGTTTTTGACTCCTACGAGCAGTACTTC. This is translated as CASRSSVFDSYEQYF.